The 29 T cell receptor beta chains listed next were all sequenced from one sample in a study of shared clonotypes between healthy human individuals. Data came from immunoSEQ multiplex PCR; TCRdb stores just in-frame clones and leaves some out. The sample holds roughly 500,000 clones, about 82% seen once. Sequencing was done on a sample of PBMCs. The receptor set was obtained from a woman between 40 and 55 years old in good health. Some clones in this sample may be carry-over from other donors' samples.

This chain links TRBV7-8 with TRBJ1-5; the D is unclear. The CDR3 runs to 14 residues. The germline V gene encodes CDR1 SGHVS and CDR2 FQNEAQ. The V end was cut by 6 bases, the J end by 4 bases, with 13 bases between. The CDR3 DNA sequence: TGTGCCAGCAGACCCTATGGCAGTAATCAGCCCCAGCATTTT. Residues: CASRPYGSNQPQHF.

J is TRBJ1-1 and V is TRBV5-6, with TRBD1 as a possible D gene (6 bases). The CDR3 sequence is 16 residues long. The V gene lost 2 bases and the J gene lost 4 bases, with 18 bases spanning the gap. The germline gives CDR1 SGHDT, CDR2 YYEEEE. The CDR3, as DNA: TGTGCCAGCAGCTTAGTGGGGGCAGGGGATAGCACTGAAGCTTTCTTT. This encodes CASSLVGAGDSTEAFF.

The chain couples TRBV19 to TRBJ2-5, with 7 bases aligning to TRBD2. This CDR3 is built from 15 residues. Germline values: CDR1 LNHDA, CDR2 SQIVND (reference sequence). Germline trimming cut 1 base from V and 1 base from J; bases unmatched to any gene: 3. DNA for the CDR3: TGTGCCAGTAGTATAGGCGGGAGTCCCCAAGAGACCCAGTACTTC. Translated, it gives CASSIGGSPQETQYF.

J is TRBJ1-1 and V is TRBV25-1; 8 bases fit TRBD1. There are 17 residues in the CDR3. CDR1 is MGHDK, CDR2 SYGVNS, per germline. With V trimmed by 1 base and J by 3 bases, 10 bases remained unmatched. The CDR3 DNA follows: TGTGCCAGCAGTGAATTAGGACAGGGTGATTTGGACACTGAAGCTTTCTTT. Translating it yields CASSELGQGDLDTEAFF.

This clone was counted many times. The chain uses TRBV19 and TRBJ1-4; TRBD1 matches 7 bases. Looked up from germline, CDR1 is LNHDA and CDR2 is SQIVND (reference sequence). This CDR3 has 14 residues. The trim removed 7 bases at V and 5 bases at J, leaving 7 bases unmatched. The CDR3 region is CASNWGQQNEKLFF. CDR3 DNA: TGTGCCAGTAATTGGGGACAGCAAAATGAAAAACTGTTTTTT.

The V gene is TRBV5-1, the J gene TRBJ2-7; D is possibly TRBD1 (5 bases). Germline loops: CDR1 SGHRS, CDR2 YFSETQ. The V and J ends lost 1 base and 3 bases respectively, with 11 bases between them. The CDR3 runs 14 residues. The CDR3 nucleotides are TGCGCCAGCAGCTTGCTCCCAGGGCACTACGAGCAGTACTTC. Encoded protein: CASSLLPGHYEQYF.

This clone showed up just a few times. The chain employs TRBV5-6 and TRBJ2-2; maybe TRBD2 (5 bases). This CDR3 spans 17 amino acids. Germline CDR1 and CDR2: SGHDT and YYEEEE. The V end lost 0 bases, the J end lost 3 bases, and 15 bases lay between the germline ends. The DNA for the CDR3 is TGTGCCAGCAGCTTGGGTTTGGCGGGCTGGGACACCGGGGAGCTGTTTTTT. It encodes CASSLGLAGWDTGELFF. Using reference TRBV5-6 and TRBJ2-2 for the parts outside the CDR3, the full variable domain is DAGVTQSPTHLIKTRGQQVTLRCSPKSGHDTVSWYQQALGQGPQFIFQYYEEEERQRGNFPDRFSGHQFPNYSSELNVNALLLGDSALYLCASSLGLAGWDTGELFFGEGSRLTVL.

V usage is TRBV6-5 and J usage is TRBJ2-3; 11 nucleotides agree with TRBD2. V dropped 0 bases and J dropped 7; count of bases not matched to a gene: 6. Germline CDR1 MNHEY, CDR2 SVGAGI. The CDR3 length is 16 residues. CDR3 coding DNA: TGTGCCAGCAGTTACTCGTTAGCGGGAGGGCCTAATACGCAGTATTTT. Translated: CASSYSLAGGPNTQYF.

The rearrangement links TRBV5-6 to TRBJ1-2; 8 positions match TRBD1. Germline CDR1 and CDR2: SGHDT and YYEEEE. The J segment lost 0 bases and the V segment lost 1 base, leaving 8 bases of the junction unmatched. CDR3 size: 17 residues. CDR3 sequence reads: CASSLYGRGRSNYGYTF. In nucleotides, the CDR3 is TGTGCCAGCAGCTTGTATGGCAGGGGGCGGTCTAACTATGGCTACACCTTC.

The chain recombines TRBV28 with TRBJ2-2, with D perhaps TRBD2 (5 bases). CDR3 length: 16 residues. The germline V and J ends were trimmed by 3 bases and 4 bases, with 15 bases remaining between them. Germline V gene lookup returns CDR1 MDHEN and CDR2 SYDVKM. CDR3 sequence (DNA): TGTGCCAGCAGTTTTCTGGGAACTAGAGGCACCGGGGAGCTGTTTTTT. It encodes CASSFLGTRGTGELFF.

The CDR3 DNA is TGTGCCTGGAGTGGGTCGACAACTAATCAGCCCCAGCATTTT. Translation gives CAWSGSTTNQPQHF. The rearrangement uses TRBV30 and TRBJ1-5; D is unclear. V was shortened by 1 base and J by 4 bases, with 11 bases between the two germline ends. There are 14 residues in the CDR3. Germline V CDR1 and CDR2: GTSNPN, SVGIG (reference sequence).

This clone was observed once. Written as DNA, the CDR3 is TGTGCCAGCAGCAGAACAGGGAGCAGCTCCTACAATGAGCAGTTCTTC. Translation gives CASSRTGSSSYNEQFF. The chain uses TRBV5-6 and TRBJ2-1, with D perhaps TRBD1 (6 bases). V lost 4 bases and J 0 bases, leaving 14 bases between the germline ends. The CDR3 is 16 residues long. CDR1 is SGHDT and CDR2 is YYEEEE in the germline V gene.

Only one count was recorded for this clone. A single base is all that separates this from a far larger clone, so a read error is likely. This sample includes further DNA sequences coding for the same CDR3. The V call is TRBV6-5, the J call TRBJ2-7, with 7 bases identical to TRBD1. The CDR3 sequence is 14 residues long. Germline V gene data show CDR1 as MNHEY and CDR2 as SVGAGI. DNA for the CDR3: TGTGCTAGCCTACCGAGGACAGGAGCCTACGAGCAGTACTTC. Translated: CASLPRTGAYEQYF.

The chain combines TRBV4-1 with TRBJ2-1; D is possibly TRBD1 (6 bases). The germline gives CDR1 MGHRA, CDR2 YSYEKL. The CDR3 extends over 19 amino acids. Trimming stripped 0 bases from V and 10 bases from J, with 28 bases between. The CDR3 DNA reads TGCGCCAGCAGCCAAGAAGGGCCCCACAGGGCACGCTTTGCCGGAGAGCAGTTCTTC. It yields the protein CASSQEGPHRARFAGEQFF.

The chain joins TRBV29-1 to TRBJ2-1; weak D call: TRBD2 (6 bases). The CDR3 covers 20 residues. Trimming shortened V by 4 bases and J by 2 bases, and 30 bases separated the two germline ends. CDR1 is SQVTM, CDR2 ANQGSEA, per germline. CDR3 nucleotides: TGCAGCGTTGCTGGGGGACGGGCGGGAAGTGGTCGTGGGGCCTACAATGAGCAGTTCTTC. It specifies CSVAGGRAGSGRGAYNEQFF.

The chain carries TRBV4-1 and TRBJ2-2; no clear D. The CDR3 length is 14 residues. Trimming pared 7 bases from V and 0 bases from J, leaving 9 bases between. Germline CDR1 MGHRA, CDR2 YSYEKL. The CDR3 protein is CASKNGANTGELFF. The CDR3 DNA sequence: TGCGCCAGCAAAAACGGAGCGAACACCGGGGAGCTGTTTTTT.

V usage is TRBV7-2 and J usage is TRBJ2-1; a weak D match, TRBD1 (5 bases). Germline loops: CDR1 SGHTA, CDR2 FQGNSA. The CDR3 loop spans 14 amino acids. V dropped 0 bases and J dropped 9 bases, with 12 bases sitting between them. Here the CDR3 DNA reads TGTGCCAGCAGCTTAGCGGGGCAGGGCGTTGAGCAGTTCTTC. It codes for CASSLAGQGVEQFF. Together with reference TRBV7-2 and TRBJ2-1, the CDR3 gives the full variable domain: GAGVSQSPSNKVTEKGKDVELRCDPISGHTALYWYRQSLGQGLEFLIYFQGNSAPDKSGLPSDRFSAERTGGSVSTLTIQRTQQEDSAVYLCASSLAGQGVEQFFGPGTRLTVL.

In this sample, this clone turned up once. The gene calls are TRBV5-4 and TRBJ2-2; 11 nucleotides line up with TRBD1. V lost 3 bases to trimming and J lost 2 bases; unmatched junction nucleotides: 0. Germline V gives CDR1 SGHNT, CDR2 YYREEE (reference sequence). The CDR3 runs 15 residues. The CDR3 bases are TGTGCCAGCAGCTGGACAGGGGGCAACACCGGGGAGCTGTTTTTT. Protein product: CASSWTGGNTGELFF.

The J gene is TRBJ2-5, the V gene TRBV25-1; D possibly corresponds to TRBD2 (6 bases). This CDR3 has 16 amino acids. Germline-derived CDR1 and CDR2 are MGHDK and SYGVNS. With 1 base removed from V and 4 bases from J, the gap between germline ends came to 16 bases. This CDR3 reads CASSELKGLPSETQYF. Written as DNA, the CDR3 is TGTGCCAGCAGTGAATTGAAGGGACTCCCCTCAGAGACCCAGTACTTC.

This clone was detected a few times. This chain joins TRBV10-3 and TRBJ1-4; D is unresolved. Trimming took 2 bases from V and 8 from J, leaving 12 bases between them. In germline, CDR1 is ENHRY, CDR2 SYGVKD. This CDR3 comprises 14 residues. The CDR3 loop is CAISEEGIREKLFF. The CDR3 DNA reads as TGTGCCATCAGTGAGGAGGGTATCAGGGAAAAACTGTTTTTT.

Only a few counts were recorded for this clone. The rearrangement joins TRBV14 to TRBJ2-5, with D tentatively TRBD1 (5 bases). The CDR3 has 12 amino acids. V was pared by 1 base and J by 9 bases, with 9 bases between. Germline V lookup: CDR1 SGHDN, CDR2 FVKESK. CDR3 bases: TGTGCCAGCAGCCAAGGGGAAGGGGCCCAGTACTTC. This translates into CASSQGEGAQYF.

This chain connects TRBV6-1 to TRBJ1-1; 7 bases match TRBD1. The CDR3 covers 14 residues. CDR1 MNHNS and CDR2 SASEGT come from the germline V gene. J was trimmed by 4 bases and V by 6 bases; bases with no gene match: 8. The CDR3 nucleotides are TGTGCCAGCAGAGCTACAGGGGCGGTCACTGAAGCTTTCTTT. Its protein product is CASRATGAVTEAFF.

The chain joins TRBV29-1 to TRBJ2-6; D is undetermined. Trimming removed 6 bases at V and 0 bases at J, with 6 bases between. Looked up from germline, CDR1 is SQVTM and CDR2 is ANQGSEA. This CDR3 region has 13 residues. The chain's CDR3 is CSVADSGANVLTF. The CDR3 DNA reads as TGCAGCGTAGCAGACTCTGGGGCCAACGTCCTGACTTTC.

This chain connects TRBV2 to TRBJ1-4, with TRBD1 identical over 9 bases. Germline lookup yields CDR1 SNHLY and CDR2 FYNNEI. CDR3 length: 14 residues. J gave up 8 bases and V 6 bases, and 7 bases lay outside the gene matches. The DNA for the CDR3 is TGTGCCAGCAGCAGGGACAGGGTAGGAGAAAAACTGTTTTTT. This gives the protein CASSRDRVGEKLFF.

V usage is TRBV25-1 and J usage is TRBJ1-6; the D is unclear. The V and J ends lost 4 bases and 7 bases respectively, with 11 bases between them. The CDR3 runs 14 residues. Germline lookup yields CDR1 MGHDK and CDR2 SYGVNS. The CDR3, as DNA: TGTGCCAGCAGTGTGATCGAGCCCAATTCACCCCTCCACTTT. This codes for CASSVIEPNSPLHF.

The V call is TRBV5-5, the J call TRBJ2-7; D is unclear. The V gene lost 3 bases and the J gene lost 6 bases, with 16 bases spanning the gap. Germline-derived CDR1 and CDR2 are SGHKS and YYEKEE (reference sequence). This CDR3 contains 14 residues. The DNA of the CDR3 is TGTGCCAGCAGCTGGAAGACGGTAGGGCTCGAGCAGTACTTC. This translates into CASSWKTVGLEQYF.

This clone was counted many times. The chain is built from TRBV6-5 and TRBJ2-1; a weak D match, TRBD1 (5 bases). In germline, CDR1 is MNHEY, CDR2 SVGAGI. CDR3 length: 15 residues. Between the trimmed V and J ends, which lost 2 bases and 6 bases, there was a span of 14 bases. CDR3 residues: CASSYRGSWANEQFF. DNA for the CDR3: TGTGCCAGCAGTTACAGGGGATCCTGGGCCAATGAGCAGTTCTTC.

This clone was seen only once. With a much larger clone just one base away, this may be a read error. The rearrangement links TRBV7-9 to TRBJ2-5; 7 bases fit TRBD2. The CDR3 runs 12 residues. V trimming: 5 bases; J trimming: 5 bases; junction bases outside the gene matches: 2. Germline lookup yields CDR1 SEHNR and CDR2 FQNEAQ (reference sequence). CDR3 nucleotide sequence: TGTGCCAGCAGCAGGGAGGGGGAGACCCAGTACTTC. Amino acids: CASSREGETQYF.

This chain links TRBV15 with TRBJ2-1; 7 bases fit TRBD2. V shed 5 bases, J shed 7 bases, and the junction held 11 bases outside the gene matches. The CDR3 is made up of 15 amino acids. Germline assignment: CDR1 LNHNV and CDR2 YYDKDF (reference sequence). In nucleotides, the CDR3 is TGTGCCACCAGCGGTTTAGCGGGCCCGGGGAATGAGCAGTTCTTC. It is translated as CATSGLAGPGNEQFF.